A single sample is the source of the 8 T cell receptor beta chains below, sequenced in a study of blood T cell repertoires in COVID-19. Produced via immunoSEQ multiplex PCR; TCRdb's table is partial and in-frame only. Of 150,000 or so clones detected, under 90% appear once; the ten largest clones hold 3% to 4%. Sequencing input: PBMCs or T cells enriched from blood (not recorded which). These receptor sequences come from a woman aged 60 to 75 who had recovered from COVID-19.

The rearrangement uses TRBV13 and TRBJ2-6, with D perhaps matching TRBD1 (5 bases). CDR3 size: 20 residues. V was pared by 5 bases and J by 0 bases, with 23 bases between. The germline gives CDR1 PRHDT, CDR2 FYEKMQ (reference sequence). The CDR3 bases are TGTGCCAGCAGCGCGCGATCCGGTAGGGGCGAAGGCTCTGGGGCCAACGTCCTGACTTTC. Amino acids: CASSARSGRGEGSGANVLTF.

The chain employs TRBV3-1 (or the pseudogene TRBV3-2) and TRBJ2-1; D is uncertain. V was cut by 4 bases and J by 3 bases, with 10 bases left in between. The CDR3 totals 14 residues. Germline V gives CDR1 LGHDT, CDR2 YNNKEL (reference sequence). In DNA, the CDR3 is TGTGCCAGCAGCCTCCTTTGGAGCTACAATGAGCAGTTCTTC. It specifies CASSLLWSYNEQFF.

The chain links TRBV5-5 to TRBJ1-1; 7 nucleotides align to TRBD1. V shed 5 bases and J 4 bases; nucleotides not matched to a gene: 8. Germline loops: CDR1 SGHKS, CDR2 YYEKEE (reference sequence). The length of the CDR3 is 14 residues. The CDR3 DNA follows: TGTGCCAGCAGACTTGGAGGGGGCGGCACTGAAGCTTTCTTT. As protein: CASRLGGGGTEAFF.

The CDR3 sequence: CASSISDRAVDTIYF. CDR3 sequence (DNA): TGTGCCAGCAGCATATCGGACAGGGCAGTTGACACCATATATTTT. The chain has TRBV6-5 and TRBJ1-3; TRBD1 matches at 8 bases. The CDR3 sequence is 15 residues long. CDR1 is MNHEY, CDR2 SVGAGI, per germline. Trimming removed 6 bases from V and 8 bases from J; junction bases left unmatched: 12.

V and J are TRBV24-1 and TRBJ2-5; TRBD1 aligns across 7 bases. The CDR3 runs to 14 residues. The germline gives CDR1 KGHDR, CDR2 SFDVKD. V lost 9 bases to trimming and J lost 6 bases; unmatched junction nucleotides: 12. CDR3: CATGETGAEKTQYF. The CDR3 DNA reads TGTGCCACCGGGGAAACAGGGGCCGAGAAGACCCAGTACTTC.

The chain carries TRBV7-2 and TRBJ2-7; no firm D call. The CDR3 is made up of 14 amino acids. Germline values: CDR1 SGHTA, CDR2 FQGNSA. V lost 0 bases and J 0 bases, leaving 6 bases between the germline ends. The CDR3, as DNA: TGTGCCAGCAGCTTAGCCGGGTTCTCCTACGAGCAGTACTTC. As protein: CASSLAGFSYEQYF.

The CDR3 is CASSWGGTGGYEQYF. Here the CDR3 DNA reads TGTGCCAGCAGTTGGGGGGGGACAGGGGGCTACGAGCAGTACTTC. The chain couples TRBV6-5 to TRBJ2-7; TRBD1 agrees at 11 bases. The CDR3 length is 15 residues. CDR1 is MNHEY, CDR2 SVGAGI, per germline. V shed 4 bases and J 3 bases; nucleotides not matched to a gene: 5.

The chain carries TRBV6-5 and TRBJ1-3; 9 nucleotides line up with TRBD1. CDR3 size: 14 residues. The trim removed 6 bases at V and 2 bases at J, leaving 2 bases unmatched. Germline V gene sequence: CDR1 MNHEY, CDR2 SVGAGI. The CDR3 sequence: CASRRQGAGNTIYF. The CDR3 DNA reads TGTGCCAGCAGGCGACAGGGGGCTGGAAACACCATATATTTT.